Below, 28 T cell receptor beta chains from the same sample are listed, as sequenced in a study of T cell repertoires in cytomegalovirus infection. Antigens for these TCRs are unknown. TCRdb re-called the reads through MiXCR, storing one row per CDR3 protein. Of approximately 74,000 distinct CDR3 sequences listed, around 40% are singletons. Specimen: CD8+ T cells from cultured PBMCs, collected from culture after CMV antigen stimulation. Receptors were obtained from a human donor in good health (CMV status not recorded). Some clones in this sample may be carry-over from other donors' samples.

This chain joins TRBV27 and TRBJ2-7, with D tentatively TRBD2 (7 bases). Germline loops: CDR1 MNHEY, CDR2 SMNVEV (reference sequence). The ends were cut back, 2 bases at V and 2 bases at J, with 13 bases in the middle. The CDR3 totals 15 residues. CDR3 nucleotide sequence: TGTGCCAGCAGTTTAGCCACAGGGACTACCTACGAGCAGTACTTC. Translating it yields CASSLATGTTYEQYF.

As regards this clonotype: This could be a read error, since a much larger clone is one nucleotide away. J is TRBJ2-1 and V is TRBV4-1; a possible D gene is TRBD2 (5 bases). Germline CDR1 MGHRA, CDR2 YSYEKL. This CDR3 comprises 16 residues. The V end lost 1 base, the J end lost 2 bases, and 12 bases lay between the germline ends. The CDR3 spells CASSQGSGSPYNEQFF. The DNA of the CDR3 is TGCGCCAGCAGCCAAGGGTCTGGGAGCCCCTACAATGAGCAGTTCTTC.

This clonotype came up once. The chain is built from TRBV19 and TRBJ2-2, with D maybe TRBD2 (5 bases). CDR1 and CDR2 (germline): LNHDA, SQIVND (reference sequence). V lost 10 bases, J lost 1 base, and 7 bases lay in between. This CDR3 has 12 residues. The CDR3 region is CAIGENTGELFF. The CDR3 nucleotides are TGTGCCATCGGGGAGAACACCGGGGAGCTGTTTTTT.

This chain links TRBV4-3 with TRBJ2-1; no clear D gene. With 0 bases removed from V and 7 bases from J, the gap between germline ends came to 16 bases. CDR3 length: 16 residues. Germline CDR1 reads LGHNA; CDR2 reads YSLEER. The CDR3 DNA reads as TGCGCCAGCAGCCAAGATGGCCCCCCTTCTCCTAATGAGCAGTTCTTC. This sequence encodes CASSQDGPPSPNEQFF.

CDR3 sequence reads: CASSLILEGQGVYADTQYF. The CDR3 DNA sequence: TGTGCCAGCAGTTTAATCTTAGAGGGACAGGGAGTATACGCAGATACGCAGTATTTT. The chain uses TRBV28 and TRBJ2-3; 9 nucleotides match TRBD1. The CDR3 totals 19 residues. The germline CDR1 and CDR2 sequences are MDHEN and SYDVKM. V gave up 2 bases and J gave up 4 bases; unmatched junction bases: 16.

V gene TRBV27 combines with J gene TRBJ2-1; the D gene is possibly TRBD2 (7 bases). The length of the CDR3 is 17 residues. Germline V gene sequence: CDR1 MNHEY, CDR2 SMNVEV (reference sequence). V shed 4 bases and J shed 0 bases, with 16 bases lying between them. CDR3 nucleotide sequence: TGTGCCAGCAGTTCATCCTCGGGGGGCAGCTCCTACAATGAGCAGTTCTTC. Protein: CASSSSSGGSSYNEQFF.

J is TRBJ2-7 and V is TRBV7-8; TRBD2 might be the D (5 bases). Deletions cut 2 bases from V and 7 bases from J, with 9 bases between. The germline V gene encodes CDR1 SGHVS and CDR2 FQNEAQ. This CDR3 spans 12 amino acids. The CDR3 region is CASSLPPGEQYF. Written as DNA, the CDR3 is TGTGCCAGCAGCTTACCACCGGGGGAGCAGTACTTC.

In regard to this clonotype: This may stem from a read error, because a much larger clone lies one nucleotide away. The chain uses TRBV7-9 and TRBJ2-3, with D uncertain. Germline CDR1 reads SEHNR; CDR2 reads FQNEAQ (reference sequence). The ends were cut back, 2 bases at V and 0 bases at J, with 3 bases in the middle. The CDR3 spans 13 residues. Here the CDR3 DNA reads TGTGCCAGCAGCTTATCTAGCACAGATACGCAGTATTTT. Protein: CASSLSSTDTQYF. The variable domain in full, completed from reference TRBV7-9 and TRBJ2-3, reads DTGVSQNPRHKITKRGQNVTFRCDPISEHNRLYWYRQTLGQGPEFLTYFQNEAQLEKSRLLSDRFSAERPKGSFSTLEIQRTEQGDSAMYLCASSLSSTDTQYFGPGTRLTVL.

The genes are TRBV6-1 and TRBJ1-5; D is possibly TRBD1 (6 bases). The CDR3 sequence is 14 residues long. V was trimmed by 8 bases and J by 4 bases, leaving 15 bases between them. Germline V gene lookup returns CDR1 MNHNS and CDR2 SASEGT. The CDR3 sequence: CASDRGGPNQPQHF. The DNA of the CDR3 is TGTGCCAGCGATCGAGGGGGACCGAATCAGCCCCAGCATTTT.

The V call is TRBV28, the J call TRBJ2-3; D is perhaps TRBD1 (6 bases). The CDR3 consists of 14 residues. Germline CDR1 reads MDHEN; CDR2 reads SYDVKM. Deletions cut 4 bases from V and 4 bases from J, with 12 bases between. The CDR3 region is CASSSQGRADTQYF. Written as DNA, the CDR3 is TGTGCCAGCAGTTCTCAGGGGCGCGCAGATACGCAGTATTTT.

Only a few counts were recorded for this clonotype. The chain couples TRBV7-3 to TRBJ1-1; TRBD1 matches at 7 bases. Looked up from germline, CDR1 is SGHTA and CDR2 is FQGTGA. The CDR3 is made up of 15 amino acids. V dropped 4 bases and J dropped 3; count of bases not matched to a gene: 8. The CDR3 DNA sequence: TGTGCCAGCAGCTCAGATCACAGGGGTTACACTGAAGCTTTCTTT. It codes for CASSSDHRGYTEAFF.

The chain couples TRBV9 to TRBJ2-3; D is uncertain. V lost 3 bases and J lost 1, with 9 bases in between. Per germline, CDR1 SGDLS and CDR2 YYNGEE. CDR3 size: 14 residues. CDR3 sequence reads: CASSADVGTDTQYF. DNA of the CDR3: TGTGCCAGCAGCGCGGACGTTGGCACAGATACGCAGTATTTT.

The chain combines TRBV10-3 with TRBJ2-1; no clear D gene. V lost 3 bases and J lost 7, with 4 bases in between. CDR1 ENHRY and CDR2 SYGVKD come from the germline V gene. The CDR3 covers 11 residues. The CDR3 bases are TGTGCCATCAGTGATCTTAATGAGCAGTTCTTC. Amino acids: CAISDLNEQFF.

J is TRBJ2-1 and V is TRBV14, with 8 positions matching TRBD1. This CDR3 has 16 amino acids. The junction had 9 bases not matched to a gene; V was cut back by 4 bases and J by 4 bases. From germline, CDR1 is SGHDN and CDR2 FVKESK. The CDR3 here is CASSPDRGPRYNEQFF. The CDR3 DNA sequence: TGTGCCAGCAGCCCCGACAGGGGCCCTAGGTACAATGAGCAGTTCTTC.

This chain links TRBV7-6 with TRBJ2-7; D call uncertain. The CDR3 has 15 residues. CDR1 and CDR2 (germline): SGHVS, FNYEAQ. V lost 1 base and J 1 base, leaving 11 bases between the germline ends. The chain's CDR3 is CASSLEPSVSYEQYF. The CDR3 DNA reads TGTGCCAGCAGCTTAGAACCCAGTGTTTCCTACGAGCAGTACTTC.

The genes are TRBV4-1 and TRBJ1-2, with TRBD1 matching over 10 bases. CDR3 length equals 19 residues. V was clipped by 2 bases and J by 5 bases; unmatched bases: 17. In germline, CDR1 is MGHRA, CDR2 YSYEKL. The CDR3 nucleotides are TGCGCCAGCAGCCAACGTATCCTCGGACAGGGGGGTTCTAGGTATGGCTACACCTTC. Residues: CASSQRILGQGGSRYGYTF.

This clonotype appeared a few times. This rearrangement joins TRBV7-6 to TRBJ2-3; D not resolved. From germline, CDR1 is SGHVS and CDR2 FNYEAQ. Trimming cost V 4 bases and J 5 bases, with 10 bases left between them. The CDR3 spans 13 residues. Here the CDR3 reads CASSSFREDTQYF. CDR3 in DNA: TGTGCCAGCAGCTCTTTTAGGGAAGATACGCAGTATTTT.

The gene calls are TRBV27 and TRBJ1-1; D may be TRBD1 (5 bases). The CDR3 length is 19 residues. V lost 8 bases, J lost 0 bases, and 28 bases lay in between. Germline lookup yields CDR1 MNHEY and CDR2 SMNVEV (reference sequence). CDR3 residues: CASAPGTYSRAGMNTEAFF. The CDR3 bases are TGTGCCAGCGCCCCGGGGACCTATTCGCGCGCAGGGATGAACACTGAAGCTTTCTTT.

The genes are TRBV4-2 and TRBJ2-5; no clear D gene. The CDR3 totals 15 residues. Per the germline V gene, CDR1 is LGHNA and CDR2 is YNFKEQ. Trimming took off 4 bases at V and 3 bases at J, with 15 bases between the two ends. The CDR3 DNA follows: TGTGCCAGCAGCCCACGGGCGGTGGGAAAAGAGACCCAGTACTTC. Residues: CASSPRAVGKETQYF.

The chain carries TRBV7-6 and TRBJ1-2; TRBD1 is a possible D gene (6 bases). In germline, CDR1 is SGHVS, CDR2 FNYEAQ. Trimming removed 5 bases from V and 5 bases from J, with 15 bases in between. The CDR3 has 14 residues. The CDR3 DNA follows: TGTGCCAGCAGCCTGGGGGGCGTAGGATATGGCTACACCTTC. This gives the protein CASSLGGVGYGYTF.

The V and J genes are TRBV19 and TRBJ2-2, with D possibly matching TRBD1 (6 bases). Germline CDR1 LNHDA, CDR2 SQIVND (reference sequence). The CDR3 runs to 14 residues. V was pared by 3 bases and J by 7 bases, with 12 bases between. The CDR3 DNA reads as TGTGCCAGTAGTATCGCCCAGGGGAGCGGGGAGCTGTTTTTT. It encodes CASSIAQGSGELFF.

The count of this clonotype is one. J is TRBJ1-5 and V is TRBV7-8, with TRBD1 matching over 7 bases. Germline values: CDR1 SGHVS, CDR2 FQNEAQ. There are 15 residues in the CDR3. With 4 bases clipped from V and 2 bases from J, the junction kept 5 bases outside the gene matches. The CDR3 loop reads CASSSRDRRNQPQHF. The CDR3 region has the DNA TGTGCCAGCAGCTCCCGGGACAGACGCAATCAGCCCCAGCATTTT.

The V call is TRBV6-6, the J call TRBJ1-5; 7 bases agree with TRBD1. After removal of 7 bases from V and 6 bases from J, the junction contained 9 bases not matched to a gene. The germline gives CDR1 MNHNY, CDR2 SVGAGI (reference sequence). The CDR3 extends over 14 amino acids. The CDR3 DNA reads TGTGCCAGCATGTGGGACAGTGAAATTCAGCCCCAGCATTTT. Protein: CASMWDSEIQPQHF.

In this sample, this clonotype turned up a few times. In DNA, the CDR3 is TGTGCCAGCAGCTATTTGTCCCCCTACGAGCAGTACTTC. It codes for CASSYLSPYEQYF. J is TRBJ2-7 and V is TRBV12-3 or TRBV12-4; D is unresolved. Trimming removed 6 bases from V and 2 bases from J, with 11 bases in between. The CDR3 totals 13 residues.

On this clonotype itself: One junction end does not reproduce the germline sequence, and a read error may be involved. The chain joins TRBV2 to TRBJ1-1, with TRBD1 matching 8 bases. The CDR3 runs to 14 residues. CDR1 SNHLY and CDR2 FYNNEI come from the germline V gene. CDR3 DNA sequence: TGTGCCTGCAGTGACGGACAGGGGAACACTGAAGCTTTCTTT. It specifies CACSDGQGNTEAFF.

The chain links TRBV7-2 to TRBJ2-3, with 8 bases that match TRBD2. With 4 bases clipped from V and 5 bases from J, the junction kept 11 bases outside the gene matches. CDR1 is SGHTA and CDR2 is FQGNSA in the germline V gene. This CDR3 contains 16 residues. CDR3 sequence reads: CASSSRGGRAGDTQYF. For the CDR3, the DNA is TGTGCCAGCAGCTCACGGGGGGGCCGAGCGGGAGATACGCAGTATTTT. The whole variable domain, filled in from reference TRBV7-2 and TRBJ2-3, reads GAGVSQSPSNKVTEKGKDVELRCDPISGHTALYWYRQSLGQGLEFLIYFQGNSAPDKSGLPSDRFSAERTGGSVSTLTIQRTQQEDSAVYLCASSSRGGRAGDTQYFGPGTRLTVL.

V gene TRBV25-1 combines with J gene TRBJ1-2; no definite D call. The CDR3 spans 15 residues. Trimming shortened V by 4 bases and J by 0 bases, and 12 bases separated the two germline ends. Germline lookup yields CDR1 MGHDK and CDR2 SYGVNS. The CDR3 region has the DNA TGTGCCAGCAGTGGTCCAGGCCCTTCTAACTATGGCTACACCTTC. Its protein is CASSGPGPSNYGYTF.

The chain carries TRBV2 and TRBJ2-3; the D gene is possibly TRBD1 (6 bases). Germline CDR1 reads SNHLY; CDR2 reads FYNNEI. CDR3 length equals 15 residues. Deletions cut 3 bases from V and 4 bases from J, with 14 bases between. In DNA form, the CDR3 reads TGTGCCAGCAGTGATGGCAGGGGAGTTTCAGATACGCAGTATTTT. As protein: CASSDGRGVSDTQYF.